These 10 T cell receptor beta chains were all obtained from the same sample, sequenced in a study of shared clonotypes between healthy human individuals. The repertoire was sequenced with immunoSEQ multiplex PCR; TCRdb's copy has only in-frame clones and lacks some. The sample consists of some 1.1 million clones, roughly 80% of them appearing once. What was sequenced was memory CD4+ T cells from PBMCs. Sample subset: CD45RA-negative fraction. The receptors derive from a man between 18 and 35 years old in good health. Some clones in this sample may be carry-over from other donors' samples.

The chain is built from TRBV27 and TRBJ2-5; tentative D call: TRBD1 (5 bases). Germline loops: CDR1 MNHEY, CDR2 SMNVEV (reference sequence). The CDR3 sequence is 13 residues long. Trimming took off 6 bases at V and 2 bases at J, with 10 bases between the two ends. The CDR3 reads CASSPGSQETQYF. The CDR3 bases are TGTGCCAGCAGCCCAGGGTCACAAGAGACCCAGTACTTC.

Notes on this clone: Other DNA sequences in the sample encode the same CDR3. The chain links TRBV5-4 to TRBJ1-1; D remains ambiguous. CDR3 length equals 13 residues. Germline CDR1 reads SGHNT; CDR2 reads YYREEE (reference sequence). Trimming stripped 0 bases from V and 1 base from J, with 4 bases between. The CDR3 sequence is CASSLDPNTEAFF. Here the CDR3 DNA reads TGTGCCAGCAGCTTGGACCCGAACACTGAAGCTTTCTTT.

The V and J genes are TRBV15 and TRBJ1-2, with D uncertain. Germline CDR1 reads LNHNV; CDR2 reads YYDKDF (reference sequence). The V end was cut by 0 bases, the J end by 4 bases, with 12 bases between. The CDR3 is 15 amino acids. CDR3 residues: CATSRDIGVGYGYTF. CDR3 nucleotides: TGTGCCACCAGCAGAGATATAGGAGTAGGCTATGGCTACACCTTC.

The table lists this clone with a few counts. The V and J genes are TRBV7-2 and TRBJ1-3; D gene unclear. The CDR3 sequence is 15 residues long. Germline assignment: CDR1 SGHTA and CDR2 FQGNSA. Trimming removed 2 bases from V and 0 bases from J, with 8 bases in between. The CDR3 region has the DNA TGTGCCAGCAGCTTACAGCGAGGCTCTGGAAACACCATATATTTT. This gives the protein CASSLQRGSGNTIYF.

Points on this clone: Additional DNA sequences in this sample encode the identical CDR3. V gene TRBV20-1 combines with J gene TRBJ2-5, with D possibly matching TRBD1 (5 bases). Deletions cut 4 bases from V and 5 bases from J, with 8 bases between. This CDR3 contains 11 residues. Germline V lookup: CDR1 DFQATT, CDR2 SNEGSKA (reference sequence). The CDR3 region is CSATPGETQYF. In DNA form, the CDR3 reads TGCAGTGCTACCCCAGGGGAGACCCAGTACTTC.

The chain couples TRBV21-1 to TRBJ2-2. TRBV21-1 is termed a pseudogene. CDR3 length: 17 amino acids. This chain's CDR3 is CASSKINRGQNTGELFF. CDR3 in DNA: TGTGCCAGCAGCAAAATTAATCGGGGGCAAAACACCGGGGAGCTGTTTTTT.

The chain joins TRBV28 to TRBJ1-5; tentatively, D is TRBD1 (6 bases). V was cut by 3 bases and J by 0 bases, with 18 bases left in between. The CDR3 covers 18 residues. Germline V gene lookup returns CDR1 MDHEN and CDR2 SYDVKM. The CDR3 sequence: CASSFFGGAGDSNQPQHF. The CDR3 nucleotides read TGTGCCAGCAGTTTTTTTGGAGGCGCAGGGGATAGCAATCAGCCCCAGCATTTT. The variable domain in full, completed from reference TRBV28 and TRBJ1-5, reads DVKVTQSSRYLVKRTGEKVFLECVQDMDHENMFWYRQDPGLGLRLIYFSYDVKMKEKGDIPEGYSVSREKKERFSLILESASTNQTSMYLCASSFFGGAGDSNQPQHFGDGTRLSIL.

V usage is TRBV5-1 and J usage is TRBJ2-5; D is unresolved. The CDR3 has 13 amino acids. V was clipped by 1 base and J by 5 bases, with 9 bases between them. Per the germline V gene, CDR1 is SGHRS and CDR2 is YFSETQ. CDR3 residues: CASSLLIGETQYF. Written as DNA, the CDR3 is TGCGCCAGCAGCTTGTTAATCGGGGAGACCCAGTACTTC. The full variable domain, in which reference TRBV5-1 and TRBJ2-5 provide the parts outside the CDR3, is KAGVTQTPRYLIKTRGQQVTLSCSPISGHRSVSWYQQTPGQGLQFLFEYFSETQRNKGNFPGRFSGRQFSNSRSEMNVSTLELGDSALYLCASSLLIGETQYFGPGTRLLVL.

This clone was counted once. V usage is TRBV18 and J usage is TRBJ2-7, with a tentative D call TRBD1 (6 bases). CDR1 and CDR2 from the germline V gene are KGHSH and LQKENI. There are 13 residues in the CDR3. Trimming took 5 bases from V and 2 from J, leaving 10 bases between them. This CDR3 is CASSTTGTYEQYF. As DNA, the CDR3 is TGTGCCAGCTCAACGACAGGCACCTACGAGCAGTACTTC.

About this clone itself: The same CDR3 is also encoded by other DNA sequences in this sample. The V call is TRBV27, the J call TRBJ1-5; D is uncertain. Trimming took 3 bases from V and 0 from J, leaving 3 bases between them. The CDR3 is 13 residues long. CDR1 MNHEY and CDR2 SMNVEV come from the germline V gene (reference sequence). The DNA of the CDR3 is TGTGCCAGCAGTTTCGATAGCAATCAGCCCCAGCATTTT. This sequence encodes CASSFDSNQPQHF.